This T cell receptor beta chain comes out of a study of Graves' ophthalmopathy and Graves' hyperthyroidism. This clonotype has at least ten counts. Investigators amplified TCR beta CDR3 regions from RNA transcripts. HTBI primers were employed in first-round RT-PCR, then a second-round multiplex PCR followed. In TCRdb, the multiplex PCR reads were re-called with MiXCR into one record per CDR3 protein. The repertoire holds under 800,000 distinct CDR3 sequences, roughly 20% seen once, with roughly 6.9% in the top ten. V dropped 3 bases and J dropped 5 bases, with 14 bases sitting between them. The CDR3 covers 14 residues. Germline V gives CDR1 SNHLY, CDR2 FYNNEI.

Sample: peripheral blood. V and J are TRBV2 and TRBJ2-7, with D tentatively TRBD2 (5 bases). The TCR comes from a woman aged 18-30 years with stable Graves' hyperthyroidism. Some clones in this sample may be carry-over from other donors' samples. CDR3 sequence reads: CASSEGRGRNEQYF. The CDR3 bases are TGTGCCAGCAGTGAGGGCCGGGGAAGGAACGAGCAGTACTTC.